This T cell receptor beta chain was identified in a study of cytomegalovirus exposure and HLA in healthy donors. A remark on this clone: As yet, its antigen is unknown.

This PCR relied on a set of 60 Vbeta primers and 13 Jbeta primers. Original handling: In a later analysis, 79 million or so unique TCR beta chains included roughly 11 million shared by two or more donors. Data came from immunoSEQ multiplex PCR; TCRdb stores just in-frame clones and leaves some out. That table is the source of V, J and clone size, and D and trimming were worked out from the DNA. The sample holds more than 120,000 clones; 78% are singletons and the top ten take 6.2%. Study-wide findings and caveats: Rarity marked most TCR sequences, yet some public TCRs occurred in many donors.

V dropped 11 bases and J dropped 0; count of bases not matched to a gene: 11. This CDR3 is 18 amino acids long. CDR1 is SGHVS and CDR2 is FNYEAQ in the germline V gene. Input material: PBMCs. The origin of this receptor is a woman aged 40 to 50 in good health and CMV-seropositive. This chain connects TRBV7-6 to TRBJ2-1, with 15 bases identical to TRBD2. CDR3 nucleotides: TGTGCCTCCCAGCGGGGACTAGCGGGAGGTAGCTCCTACAATGAGCAGTTCTTC. This encodes CASQRGLAGGSSYNEQFF. The full variable domain, in which reference TRBV7-6 and TRBJ2-1 provide the parts outside the CDR3, is GAGVSQSPRYKVTKRGQDVALRCDPISGHVSLYWYRQALGQGPEFLTYFNYEAQQDKSGLPNDRFSAERPEGSISTLTIQRTEQRDSAMYRCASQRGLAGGSSYNEQFFGPGTRLTVL.